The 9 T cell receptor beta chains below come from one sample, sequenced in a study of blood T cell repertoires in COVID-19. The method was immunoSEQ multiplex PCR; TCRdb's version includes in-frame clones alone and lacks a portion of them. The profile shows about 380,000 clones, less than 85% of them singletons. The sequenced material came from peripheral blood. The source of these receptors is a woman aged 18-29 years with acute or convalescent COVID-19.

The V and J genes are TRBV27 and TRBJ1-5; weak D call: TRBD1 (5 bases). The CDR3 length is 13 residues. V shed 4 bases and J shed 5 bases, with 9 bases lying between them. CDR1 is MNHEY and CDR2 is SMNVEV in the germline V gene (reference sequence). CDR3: CASSSGGDQPQHF. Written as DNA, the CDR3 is TGTGCCAGCAGTTCCGGGGGTGATCAGCCCCAGCATTTT.

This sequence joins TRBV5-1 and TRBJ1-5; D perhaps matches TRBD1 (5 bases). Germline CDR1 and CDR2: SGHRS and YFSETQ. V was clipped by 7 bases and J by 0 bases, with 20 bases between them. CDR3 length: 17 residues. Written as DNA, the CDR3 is TGCGCCAGCCCCCTGCGAGGTTTGGGGGGTAGCAATCAGCCCCAGCATTTT. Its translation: CASPLRGLGGSNQPQHF.

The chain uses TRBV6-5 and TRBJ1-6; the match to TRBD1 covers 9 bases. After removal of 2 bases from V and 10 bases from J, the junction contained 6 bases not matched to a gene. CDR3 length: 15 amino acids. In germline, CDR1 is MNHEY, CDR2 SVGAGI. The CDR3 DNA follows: TGTGCCAGCAGTTACGCAGGGACAGGGCGGTCACCCCTCCACTTT. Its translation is CASSYAGTGRSPLHF.

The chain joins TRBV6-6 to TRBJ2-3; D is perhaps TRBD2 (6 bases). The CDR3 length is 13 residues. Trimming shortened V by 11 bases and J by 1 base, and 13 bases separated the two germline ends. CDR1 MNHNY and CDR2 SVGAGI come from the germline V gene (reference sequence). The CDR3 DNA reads TGTGCCCTCGGGCGGGGCGGCACAGATACGCAGTATTTT. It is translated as CALGRGGTDTQYF.

The CDR3 DNA follows: TGTGCCAGTATCCGGACTAGCGGAACGAATGAGCAGTTCTTC. Translation gives CASIRTSGTNEQFF. The gene calls are TRBV19 and TRBJ2-1; TRBD2 agrees at 10 bases. In germline, CDR1 is LNHDA, CDR2 SQIVND (reference sequence). This CDR3 is 14 amino acids long. J lost 7 bases, V lost 7 bases, and 7 bases had no gene match.

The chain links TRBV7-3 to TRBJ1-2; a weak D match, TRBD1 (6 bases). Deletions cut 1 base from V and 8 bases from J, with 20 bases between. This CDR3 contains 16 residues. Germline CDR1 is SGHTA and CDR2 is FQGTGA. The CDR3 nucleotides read TGTGCCAGCAGCTTAAGTGCTACAGGACAGCTGGGGGGCTACACCTTC. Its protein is CASSLSATGQLGGYTF.

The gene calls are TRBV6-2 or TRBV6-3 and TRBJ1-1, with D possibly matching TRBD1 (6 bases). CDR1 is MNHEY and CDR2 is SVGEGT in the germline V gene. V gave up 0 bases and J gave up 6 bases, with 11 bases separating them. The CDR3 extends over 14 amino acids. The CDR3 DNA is TGTGCCAGCAGTTACTCAGGGGGGGAGGCTGAAGCTTTCTTT. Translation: CASSYSGGEAEAFF.

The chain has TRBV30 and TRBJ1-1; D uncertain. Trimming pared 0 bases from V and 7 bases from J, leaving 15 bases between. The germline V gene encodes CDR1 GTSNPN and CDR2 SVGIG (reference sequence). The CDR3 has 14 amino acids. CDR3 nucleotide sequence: TGTGCCTGGAGTGTACTCGGGTACGGTGTTGAAGCTTTCTTT. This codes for CAWSVLGYGVEAFF.

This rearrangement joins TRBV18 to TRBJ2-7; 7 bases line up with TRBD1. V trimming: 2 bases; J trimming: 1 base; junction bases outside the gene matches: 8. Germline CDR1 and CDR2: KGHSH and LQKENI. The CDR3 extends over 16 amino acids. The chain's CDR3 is CASSPSRQGVSYEQYF. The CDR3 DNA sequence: TGTGCCAGCTCACCAAGTAGACAGGGCGTATCCTACGAGCAGTACTTC.